The clone carrying this T cell receptor beta chain turned up a few times. Antigen: not known. This sample is part of a study of CD8+ T cells in alopecia areata. Study results and caveats: Under tofacitinib, fewer expanded CD8+ clones appeared among the top 100 scalp clones. TCR sharing was clearer in mice than between patients, perhaps partly owing to patient HLA diversity. In scalp and blood, many expanded lesional clones persisted during tofacitinib.

Treatment in this sample: oral pan-JAK inhibitor, 5-10 mg twice daily. Lesional scalp punch biopsies and peripheral blood were collected from alopecia areata patients. cDNA serving as the sequencing template came from extracted, reverse transcribed RNA. Using immunoSEQ multiplex PCR, the repertoire was profiled, and TCRdb retains in-frame clones only, with some absent. Of around 13,000 clones listed, 65% to 70% are singletons. The CDR3 runs 16 residues. CDR1 and CDR2 (germline): LGHNA, YNFKEQ. V shed 4 bases, J shed 4 bases, and the junction held 3 bases outside the gene matches. The sequences come from skin, collected at week 4, from a patient treated with tofacitinib. This chain links TRBV4-2 with TRBJ2-1; 14 bases are a match to TRBD2. The sequence was obtained from a human donor with alopecia areata. The CDR3 sequence is CASSPGLAGAYNEQFF. The CDR3 DNA sequence: TGTGCCAGCAGCCCGGGACTAGCGGGGGCGTACAATGAGCAGTTCTTC.